This TCR beta chain was sequenced for a study of blood T cell repertoires in COVID-19. This CDR3 spans 20 amino acids. The V segment lost 2 bases and the J segment 0 bases; nucleotides outside the gene matches: 16. The data were produced by immunoSEQ multiplex PCR, yet TCRdb's version contains in-frame clones alone and is incomplete. The table has about 120,000 clones, around 86% seen once. The chain employs TRBV23-1 and TRBJ1-1; 9 nucleotides match TRBD1. TRBV23-1 is an open reading frame, and its role is uncertain. The specimen sequenced was peripheral blood. The receptor was isolated from an older man with acute or convalescent COVID-19. The CDR3 loop is CASSQPGTGMTIHMNTEAFF. As DNA, the CDR3 is TGCGCCAGCAGTCAACCCGGGACAGGGATGACGATTCACATGAACACTGAAGCTTTCTTT.